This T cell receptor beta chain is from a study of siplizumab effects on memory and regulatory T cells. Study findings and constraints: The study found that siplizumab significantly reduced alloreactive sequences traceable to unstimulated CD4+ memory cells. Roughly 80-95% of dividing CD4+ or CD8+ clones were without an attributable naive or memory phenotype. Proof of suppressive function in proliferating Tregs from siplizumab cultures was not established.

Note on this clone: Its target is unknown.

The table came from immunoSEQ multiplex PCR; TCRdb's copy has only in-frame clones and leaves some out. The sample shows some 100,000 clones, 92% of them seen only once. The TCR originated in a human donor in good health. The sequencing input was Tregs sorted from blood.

The CDR3 DNA reads as TGTGCCAGCAGTTTACGGACTAGCGGGAGGAACAGGGAGCAGTTCTTC. Translating it yields CASSLRTSGRNREQFF. J is TRBJ2-1 and V is TRBV28; 14 nucleotides line up with TRBD2. This CDR3 spans 16 amino acids. Trimming cost V 2 bases and J 10 bases; bases outside gene matches: 7. Germline values: CDR1 MDHEN, CDR2 SYDVKM.